These 26 T cell receptor beta chains were all obtained from the same sample, sequenced in a study of blood T cells in healthy people across ages. PCR was performed a second time for about 6 to 11 cycles using a sample-barcoded 5' primer and a J-beta primer mix. TCRdb called the 5' RACE reads again in MiXCR, with one record for every CDR3 protein. The sample contains around 850,000 distinct CDR3 sequences, 35% to 40% of which appear only once. Sequencing was performed on blood. The receptor set was obtained from a young man in good health.

This chain links TRBV5-1 with TRBJ2-2; D tentatively fits TRBD1 or TRBD2 (5 bases each). CDR3 length: 13 residues. In germline, CDR1 is SGHRS, CDR2 YFSETQ. V shed 5 bases and J shed 4 bases, with 9 bases lying between them. The CDR3 DNA reads TGCGCCAGCAGGGGGGTCCTCACCGGGGAGCTGTTTTTT. Its protein is CASRGVLTGELFF. Full variable domain (rest looked up from reference TRBV5-1 and TRBJ2-2): KAGVTQTPRYLIKTRGQQVTLSCSPISGHRSVSWYQQTPGQGLQFLFEYFSETQRNKGNFPGRFSGRQFSNSRSEMNVSTLELGDSALYLCASRGVLTGELFFGEGSRLTVL.

This clonotype was picked up a small number of times. This sequence joins TRBV20-1 and TRBJ2-3, with TRBD2 matching over 12 bases. Germline assignment: CDR1 DFQATT and CDR2 SNEGSKA (reference sequence). The CDR3 is 15 amino acids. With V trimmed by 2 bases and J by 8 bases, 8 bases remained unmatched. The CDR3 region has the DNA TGCAGTGCTAGATCTACTAGCGGGGGGCCGGGTACGCAGTATTTT. It is translated as CSARSTSGGPGTQYF.

This clonotype has a handful of counts. This chain uses TRBV12-3 or TRBV12-4 with TRBJ1-1; D unclear. This CDR3 is 13 amino acids long. Between the trimmed V and J ends, which lost 3 bases and 6 bases, there was a span of 11 bases. The CDR3 reads CASSLGGISEAFF. The CDR3 nucleotides read TGTGCCAGCAGTTTGGGAGGTATTTCTGAAGCTTTCTTT.

J is TRBJ1-5 and V is TRBV7-2; 12 bases fit TRBD1. V gave up 5 bases and J gave up 6 bases; unmatched junction bases: 5. Germline values: CDR1 SGHTA, CDR2 FQGNSA. The CDR3 consists of 15 residues. The CDR3 region is CASSPGTGGTQPQHF. The CDR3, as DNA: TGTGCCAGCAGCCCCGGGACAGGGGGCACTCAGCCCCAGCATTTT. The variable domain in full, completed from reference TRBV7-2 and TRBJ1-5, reads GAGVSQSPSNKVTEKGKDVELRCDPISGHTALYWYRQSLGQGLEFLIYFQGNSAPDKSGLPSDRFSAERTGGSVSTLTIQRTQQEDSAVYLCASSPGTGGTQPQHFGDGTRLSIL.

The sample holds a few counts of this clonotype. J is TRBJ1-1 and V is TRBV5-5; 9 positions match TRBD1. Germline V lookup: CDR1 SGHKS, CDR2 YYEKEE (reference sequence). The length of the CDR3 is 14 residues. J gave up 1 base and V 4 bases, and 2 bases lay outside the gene matches. CDR3 DNA: TGTGCCAGCAGCGGGGACAGGGAGAACACTGAAGCTTTCTTT. Translating gives CASSGDRENTEAFF.

This chain connects TRBV10-3 to TRBJ2-4; D is perhaps TRBD1 or TRBD2 (5 bases each). The germline V gene has CDR1 ENHRY and CDR2 SYGVKD. V gave up 2 bases and J gave up 12 bases, with 14 bases separating them. This CDR3 has 13 residues. DNA for the CDR3: TGTGCCATCAGTGAGGGCAGGGACGATGGTCAGTACTTC. Translated: CAISEGRDDGQYF.

This clonotype has a handful of counts. The chain links TRBV20-1 to TRBJ1-6, with TRBD1 identical over 7 bases. The V and J ends lost 3 bases and 4 bases, in that order; junction bases with no gene match: 6. Germline CDR1 is DFQATT and CDR2 is SNEGSKA (reference sequence). This CDR3 contains 15 residues. CDR3 sequence (DNA): TGCAGTGCTAGGGGGGGGGGACAGTATAATTCACCCCTCCACTTT. Translated, it gives CSARGGGQYNSPLHF.

The V call is TRBV18, the J call TRBJ1-6; weak D call: TRBD1 (5 bases). This CDR3 is built from 14 residues. V was shortened by 4 bases and J by 12 bases, with 16 bases between the two germline ends. The germline V gene encodes CDR1 KGHSH and CDR2 LQKENI. CDR3 sequence: CASSQTRDDGPLHF. CDR3 sequence (DNA): TGTGCCAGCTCACAGACCCGGGACGATGGACCCCTCCACTTT.

In this sample, this clonotype turned up a few times. J is TRBJ1-1 and V is TRBV29-1, with D hard to call. The ends were cut back, 3 bases at V and 1 base at J, with 15 bases in the middle. The CDR3 runs to 15 residues. The germline V gene has CDR1 SQVTM and CDR2 ANQGSEA. Here the CDR3 reads CSVEGIGAGNTEAFF. The CDR3 DNA reads TGCAGCGTTGAGGGGATTGGCGCGGGGAACACTGAAGCTTTCTTT.

This clonotype was seen repeatedly, ten times or more. The chain couples TRBV15 to TRBJ2-1; D is ambiguous. Germline CDR1 LNHNV, CDR2 YYDKDF (reference sequence). V was pared by 4 bases and J by 9 bases, with 13 bases between. The CDR3 extends over 13 amino acids. The CDR3 region has the DNA TGTGCCACCAGCACCACCGTCAGTCCTGAGCAGTTCTTC. The encoded protein is CATSTTVSPEQFF.

In its sample, this clonotype was seen many times. This rearrangement joins TRBV4-3 to TRBJ1-1, with TRBD1 matching 10 bases. This CDR3 has 14 amino acids. V shed 4 bases and J 5 bases; nucleotides not matched to a gene: 4. Germline assignment: CDR1 LGHNA and CDR2 YSLEER. CDR3 in amino acids: CASSPRDRGTEAFF. The CDR3 nucleotides read TGCGCCAGCAGCCCCCGGGACAGGGGTACTGAAGCTTTCTTT.

This clonotype was counted only a few times. V is TRBV20-1 and J is TRBJ2-1; 11 bases are shared with TRBD2. Germline V gives CDR1 DFQATT, CDR2 SNEGSKA (reference sequence). CDR3 length: 15 amino acids. V lost 6 bases, J lost 0 bases, and 4 bases stayed unmatched. CDR3 sequence (DNA): TGCAGTGCGGCTAGCGGGGGGCCCTCCTACAATGAGCAGTTCTTC. Translating it yields CSAASGGPSYNEQFF.

This clonotype was picked up many times. The chain couples TRBV5-1 to TRBJ2-7; no clear D gene. Trimming stripped 0 bases from V and 0 bases from J, with 16 bases between. Germline V gene lookup returns CDR1 SGHRS and CDR2 YFSETQ. The CDR3 length is 17 residues. CDR3 in amino acids: CASSLGPIRGGSYEQYF. CDR3 coding DNA: TGCGCCAGCAGCTTGGGCCCCATACGAGGCGGCTCCTACGAGCAGTACTTC.

The V gene is TRBV19, the J gene TRBJ1-2; a possible D gene is TRBD1 (6 bases). The CDR3 is 12 amino acids. CDR1 is LNHDA, CDR2 SQIVND, per germline (reference sequence). V lost 7 bases and J 7 bases, leaving 13 bases between the germline ends. CDR3 nucleotides: TGTGCCAGTAACACAGGGTTGGTTGGCTACACCTTC. Amino acids: CASNTGLVGYTF.

The chain is built from TRBV5-1 and TRBJ2-7; possibly TRBD2 for D (6 bases). This CDR3 region has 15 residues. V dropped 2 bases and J dropped 7 bases, with 19 bases sitting between them. The germline V gene encodes CDR1 SGHRS and CDR2 YFSETQ. The CDR3 spells CASSFTGTPEGEQYF. CDR3 DNA sequence: TGCGCCAGCAGCTTTACCGGGACTCCGGAGGGGGAGCAGTACTTC. Variable domain in full (rest from reference TRBV5-1 and TRBJ2-7): KAGVTQTPRYLIKTRGQQVTLSCSPISGHRSVSWYQQTPGQGLQFLFEYFSETQRNKGNFPGRFSGRQFSNSRSEMNVSTLELGDSALYLCASSFTGTPEGEQYFGPGTRLTVT.

This CDR3 reads CAISEAGETCEQFF. The CDR3 nucleotides are TGTGCCATCAGTGAAGCAGGGGAGACCTGCGAGCAGTTCTTC. The rearrangement links TRBV10-3 to TRBJ2-1; a possible D gene is TRBD1 (6 bases). This CDR3 contains 14 residues. V shed 3 bases and J shed 10 bases, with 16 bases lying between them. Looked up from germline, CDR1 is ENHRY and CDR2 is SYGVKD.

As regards this clonotype: A much larger clone lies one base from this, so it may be a read error. This chain joins TRBV7-2 and TRBJ1-2, with 9 bases aligning to TRBD1. Germline CDR1 reads SGHTA; CDR2 reads FQGNSA. The ends lost 5 bases at V and 0 bases at J; junction bases unmatched: 4. CDR3 length equals 15 residues. CDR3 coding DNA: TGTGCCAGCAGCCCCGGGACAGGGCCTAACTATGGCTACACCTTC. Its protein is CASSPGTGPNYGYTF.

The chain joins TRBV5-1 to TRBJ2-3; D might be TRBD1 or TRBD2, each matching 5 bases. CDR1 SGHRS and CDR2 YFSETQ come from the germline V gene. This CDR3 has 17 residues. Trimming took off 0 bases at V and 0 bases at J, with 14 bases between the two ends. The CDR3 loop is CASSLAGLGTSTDTQYF. In nucleotides, the CDR3 is TGCGCCAGCAGCTTGGCGGGTCTAGGGACCAGCACAGATACGCAGTATTTT.

This clonotype was detected a few times. This chain connects TRBV2 to TRBJ1-2; unclear D gene. The CDR3 is made up of 13 amino acids. V was clipped by 6 bases and J by 1 base, with 9 bases between them. Germline V gene lookup returns CDR1 SNHLY and CDR2 FYNNEI. The CDR3 bases are TGTGCCAGCAGCCCGAAATTTAACTATGGCTACACCTTC. This gives the protein CASSPKFNYGYTF.

The chain combines TRBV29-1 with TRBJ2-5; 11 bases align to TRBD1. This CDR3 contains 16 residues. The J segment lost 0 bases and the V segment lost 6 bases, leaving 9 bases of the junction unmatched. From germline, CDR1 is SQVTM and CDR2 ANQGSEA. In nucleotides, the CDR3 is TGCAGCGTGGGCGACCGGGACAGGGGGTACCAAGAGACCCAGTACTTC. Protein: CSVGDRDRGYQETQYF.

The V gene is TRBV20-1, the J gene TRBJ1-2, with 7 bases fitting TRBD1. This CDR3 is built from 15 residues. With 8 bases clipped from V and 3 bases from J, the junction kept 15 bases outside the gene matches. Germline V gene data show CDR1 as DFQATT and CDR2 as SNEGSKA (reference sequence). For the CDR3, the DNA is TGCAGTATCCCGGACTCCCCGGGACAGCACTATGGCTACACCTTC. It encodes CSIPDSPGQHYGYTF.

In DNA form, the CDR3 reads TGTGCCAGCACCCCGTCGGGGGTCGGAAGTTCCCCTGAGAGGAACACTGAAGCTTTCTTT. Its translation is CASTPSGVGSSPERNTEAFF. V usage is TRBV12-3 or TRBV12-4 and J usage is TRBJ1-1; possibly TRBD1 for D (5 bases). V lost 7 bases and J lost 1, with 31 bases in between. This CDR3 region has 20 residues.

This clonotype was picked up many times. The chain recombines TRBV7-8 with TRBJ2-1; D may be TRBD1 (6 bases). Per germline, CDR1 SGHVS and CDR2 FQNEAQ. This CDR3 contains 17 residues. Trimming shortened V by 5 bases and J by 5 bases, and 22 bases separated the two germline ends. CDR3 region: CASSPKSGAQINNEQFF. The CDR3 DNA follows: TGTGCCAGCAGCCCCAAATCAGGGGCGCAAATTAACAATGAGCAGTTCTTC.

This clonotype was counted between two and nine times. This chain connects TRBV6-1 to TRBJ2-1; no reliable D call. Per the germline V gene, CDR1 is MNHNS and CDR2 is SASEGT. The CDR3 covers 11 residues. V was cut by 4 bases and J by 8 bases, with 6 bases left in between. The CDR3 DNA is TGTGCCAGCAGTGGGAGAGATGAGCAGTTCTTC. Translation: CASSGRDEQFF.

This chain links TRBV5-1 with TRBJ1-5; no definite D call. V lost 0 bases and J lost 5, with 12 bases in between. Looked up from germline, CDR1 is SGHRS and CDR2 is YFSETQ. This CDR3 contains 15 residues. The CDR3 DNA reads as TGCGCCAGCAGCTTGGACCCAAACACGGATCAGCCCCAGCATTTT. It specifies CASSLDPNTDQPQHF.

This clonotype was detected a few times. V gene TRBV6-2 or TRBV6-3 combines with J gene TRBJ1-2; D is ambiguous. This CDR3 has 12 residues. The germline V gene encodes CDR1 MNHEY and CDR2 SVGEGT. V was trimmed by 8 bases and J by 8 bases, leaving 15 bases between them. CDR3 nucleotides: TGTGCCAGCGGGCCCCCGGGGAACGGCTACACCTTC. Protein: CASGPPGNGYTF.